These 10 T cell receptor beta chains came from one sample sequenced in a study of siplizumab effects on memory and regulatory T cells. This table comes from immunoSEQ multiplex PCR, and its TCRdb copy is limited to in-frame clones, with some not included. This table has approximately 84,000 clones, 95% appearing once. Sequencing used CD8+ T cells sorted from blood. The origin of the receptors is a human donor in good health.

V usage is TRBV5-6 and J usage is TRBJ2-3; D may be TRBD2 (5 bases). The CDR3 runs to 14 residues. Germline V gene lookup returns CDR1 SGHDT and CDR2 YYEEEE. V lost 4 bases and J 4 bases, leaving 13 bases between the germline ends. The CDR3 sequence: CASSLEALSDTQYF. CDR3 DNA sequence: TGTGCCAGCAGCCTGGAGGCTTTATCAGATACGCAGTATTTT.

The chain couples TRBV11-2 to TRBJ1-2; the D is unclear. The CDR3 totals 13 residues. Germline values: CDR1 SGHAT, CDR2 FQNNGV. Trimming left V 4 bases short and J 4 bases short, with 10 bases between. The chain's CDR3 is CASSWVRTYGYTF. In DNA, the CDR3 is TGTGCCAGCAGCTGGGTCAGGACCTATGGCTACACCTTC.

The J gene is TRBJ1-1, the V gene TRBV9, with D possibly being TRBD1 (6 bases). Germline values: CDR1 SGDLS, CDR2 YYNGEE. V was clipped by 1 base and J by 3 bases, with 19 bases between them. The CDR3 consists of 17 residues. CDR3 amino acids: CASSVRPGGLSDTEAFF. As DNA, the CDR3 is TGTGCCAGCAGCGTAAGGCCCGGGGGGCTAAGTGACACTGAAGCTTTCTTT.

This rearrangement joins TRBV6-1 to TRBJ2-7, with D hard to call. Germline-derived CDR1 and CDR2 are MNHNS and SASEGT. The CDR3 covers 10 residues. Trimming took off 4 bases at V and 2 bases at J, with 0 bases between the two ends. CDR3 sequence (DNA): TGTGCCAGCAGTGCCTACGAGCAGTACTTC. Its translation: CASSAYEQYF.

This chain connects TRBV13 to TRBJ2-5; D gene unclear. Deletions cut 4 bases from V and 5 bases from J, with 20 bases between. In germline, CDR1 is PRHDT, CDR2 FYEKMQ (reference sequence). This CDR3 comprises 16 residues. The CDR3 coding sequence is TGTGCCAGCAGCTCGGACGTGAAGGGTGGTCGGGAGACCCAGTACTTC. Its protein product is CASSSDVKGGRETQYF.

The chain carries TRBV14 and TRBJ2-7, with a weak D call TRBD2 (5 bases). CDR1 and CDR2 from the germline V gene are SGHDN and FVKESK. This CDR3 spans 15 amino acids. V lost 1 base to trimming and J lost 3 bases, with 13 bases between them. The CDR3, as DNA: TGTGCCAGCAGCCAAGTTGTGGGAGCCAACTACGAGCAGTACTTC. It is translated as CASSQVVGANYEQYF.

CDR3 protein: CASRPQGGTYEQYF. The CDR3, as DNA: TGTGCCAGCAGACCACAGGGGGGGACCTACGAGCAGTACTTC. The chain employs TRBV6-5 and TRBJ2-7; maybe TRBD1 (8 bases). The CDR3 length is 14 residues. Trimming took off 6 bases at V and 2 bases at J, with 14 bases between the two ends. Germline CDR1 and CDR2: MNHEY and SVGAGI.

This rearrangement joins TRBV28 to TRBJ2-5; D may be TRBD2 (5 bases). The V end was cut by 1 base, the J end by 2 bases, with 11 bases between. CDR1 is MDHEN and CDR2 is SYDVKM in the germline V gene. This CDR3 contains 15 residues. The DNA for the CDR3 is TGTGCCAGCAGTTTATCAGGTCGGAGGCAAGAGACCCAGTACTTC. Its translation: CASSLSGRRQETQYF.

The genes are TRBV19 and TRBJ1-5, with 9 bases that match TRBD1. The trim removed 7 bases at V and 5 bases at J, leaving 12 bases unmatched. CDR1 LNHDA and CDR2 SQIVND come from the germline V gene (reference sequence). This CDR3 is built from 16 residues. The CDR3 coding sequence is TGTGCCAGTACCAAATGGATGACAGGGGGGGATCAGCCCCAGCATTTT. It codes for CASTKWMTGGDQPQHF.

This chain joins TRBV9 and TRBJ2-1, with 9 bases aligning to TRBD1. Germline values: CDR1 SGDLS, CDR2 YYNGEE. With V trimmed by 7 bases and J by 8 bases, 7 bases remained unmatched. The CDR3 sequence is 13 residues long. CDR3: CASESGQGYEQFF. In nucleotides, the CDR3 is TGTGCCAGCGAATCGGGACAGGGTTATGAGCAGTTCTTC.